This T cell receptor beta chain was recorded in a study of blood T cells in healthy people across ages. CDR3 length: 18 residues. Trimming removed 6 bases from V and 6 bases from J, with 28 bases in between. Only one count was recorded for this clonotype. Its antigen remains unidentified. The authors ran a second PCR of about 6 to 11 cycles using a sample-barcoded 5' primer and a J-beta primer mix. Researchers report that a template-switch adaptor with 12 random nucleotides tagged each cDNA molecule. In TCRdb, the 5' RACE reads were re-called with MiXCR into one record per CDR3 protein. The data show 1,500,000 or so distinct CDR3 sequences, approximately 43% seen once. Study results and caveats: In older individuals, TCR beta diversity per million T cells was lower, falling roughly linearly with age.

Donor samples were obtained from healthy Caucasian individuals from Russia, aged about 6 to 100. Total RNA, at least 6 micrograms per sample, came from PBMCs. The specimen was blood. The receptor was isolated from a woman aged 18-29 years in good health. The genes are TRBV12-3 or TRBV12-4 and TRBJ2-3, with D perhaps TRBD2 (6 bases). The CDR3 region is CASSPHPYGSVSWDTQYF. The CDR3 nucleotides are TGTGCCAGCAGCCCTCATCCCTACGGGAGCGTATCATGGGATACGCAGTATTTT.